The sequence of this T cell receptor (beta chain) was determined in a study of cytomegalovirus exposure and HLA in healthy donors. Germline assignment: CDR1 MNHNS and CDR2 SASEGT. V lost 6 bases, J lost 7 bases, and 12 bases stayed unmatched. The CDR3 contains 15 residues. The PCR ran on 60 Vbeta and 13 Jbeta primers. TCRdb keeps only in-frame clones here, not all; method: immunoSEQ multiplex PCR. Of more than 100,000 clones listed, roughly 80% were seen once; the top ten hold 2.1%. Material for sequencing was PBMCs. The clonotype originates from a man aged 25-45 years in good health and CMV-seronegative. The chain is built from TRBV6-1 and TRBJ2-4; 7 bases fit TRBD2. CDR3 DNA sequence: TGTGCCAGCAGAAGGAGGGACGGGGGGTCGAACATTCAGTACTTC. The encoded protein is CASRRRDGGSNIQYF.